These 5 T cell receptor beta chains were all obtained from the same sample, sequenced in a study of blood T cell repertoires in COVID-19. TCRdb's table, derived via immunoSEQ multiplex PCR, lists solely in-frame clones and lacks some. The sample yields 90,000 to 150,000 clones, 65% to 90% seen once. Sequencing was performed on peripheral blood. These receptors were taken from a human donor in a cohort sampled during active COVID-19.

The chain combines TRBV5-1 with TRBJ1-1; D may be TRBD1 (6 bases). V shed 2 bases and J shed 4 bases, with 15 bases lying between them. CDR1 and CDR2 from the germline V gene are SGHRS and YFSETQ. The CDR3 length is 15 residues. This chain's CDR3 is CASSFGQLDLTEAFF. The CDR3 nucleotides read TGCGCCAGCAGCTTCGGACAGTTGGACCTCACTGAAGCTTTCTTT.

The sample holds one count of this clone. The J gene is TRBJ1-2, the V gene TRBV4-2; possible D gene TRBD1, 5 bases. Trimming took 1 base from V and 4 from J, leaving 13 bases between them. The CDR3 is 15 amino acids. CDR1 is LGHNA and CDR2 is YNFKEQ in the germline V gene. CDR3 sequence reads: CASSQAEGTVYGYTF. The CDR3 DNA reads TGTGCCAGCAGCCAAGCTGAGGGGACTGTCTATGGCTACACCTTC.

The CDR3 DNA is TGTGCCAGCAGTTTGACAGGTCCCAGAGAGCAGTACTTC. As protein: CASSLTGPREQYF. This chain links TRBV6-5 with TRBJ2-7, with D possibly TRBD1 on 6 matching bases. The germline V and J ends were trimmed by 4 bases and 7 bases, with 14 bases remaining between them. Per the germline V gene, CDR1 is MNHEY and CDR2 is SVGAGI. This CDR3 is built from 13 residues.

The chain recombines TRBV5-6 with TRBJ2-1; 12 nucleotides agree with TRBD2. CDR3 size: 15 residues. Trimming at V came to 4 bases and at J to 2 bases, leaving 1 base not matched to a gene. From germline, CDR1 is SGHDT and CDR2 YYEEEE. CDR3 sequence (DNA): TGTGCCAGCAGCAGGACTAGCGGGGCCTACAATGAGCAGTTCTTC. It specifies CASSRTSGAYNEQFF.

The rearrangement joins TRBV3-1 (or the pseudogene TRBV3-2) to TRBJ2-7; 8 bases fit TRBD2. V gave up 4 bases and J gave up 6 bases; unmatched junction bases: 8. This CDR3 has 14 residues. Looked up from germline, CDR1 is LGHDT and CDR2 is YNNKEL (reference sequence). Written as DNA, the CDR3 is TGTGCCAGCAGCCCGCCGGGGGGGCCCTTCGAGCAGTACTTC. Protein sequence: CASSPPGGPFEQYF.